This record looks at one T cell receptor beta chain sequence and its context. The clone's antigen remains unknown. No base quality information exists; no much larger clone differs at one position. The data were taken from a study of vaccination effects on CD4 cells after COVID-19 (dated by TCRdb to 2022 to 2024). In terms of the full investigation: Across the study, the median time from the second dose to post-vaccine sampling was 72 days (range 14 to 241). SARS-CoV-2 spike-specific CD4+ TCR repertoires were compared before and after mRNA vaccination in COVID-19 convalescent patients and in infection-naive vaccine recipients. The full study included approximately nine COVID-19 convalescent patients and a handful of SARS-CoV-2-naive healthy vaccine recipients. Cultures from other donors in the study were sequenced with the Oncomine TCR Beta short-read assay on an Illumina iSeq 100.

The ViraFEST assay stimulated PBMC with viral peptide pools and then used TCR sequencing to identify antigen-specific CD4+ T cell clonotypes by expansion. After less than eleven days of culture, CD4+ T cells were isolated with the EasySep CD4+ T cell isolation kit. Participants received two doses of either the BNT162b2 or the mRNA-1273 mRNA SARS-CoV-2 vaccine. Healthy vaccine recipients had no prior SARS-CoV-2 infection, confirmed by negative nucleocapsid antibodies before and after vaccination. Fewer than 2.5 million PBMC per well were cultured in IMDM with 5% human AB serum, roughly 10 IU/ml IL-2 and gentamicin, plus 10 ug/ml peptides. On days 3 and 7, half of the culture medium was replaced with fresh IL-2-containing medium. Unless noted otherwise, every peptide stimulation condition was cultured in triplicate wells. Using Ficoll-Paque Plus gradient centrifugation, PBMC were separated from whole blood and then either used fresh or cryopreserved at -140C. The overlapping peptide pools covered the spike proteins of SARS-CoV-2 as well as those of the common cold coronaviruses HCoV-NL63, HCoV-OC43 and HCoV-229E. The QIAamp micro DNA kit was used to extract genomic DNA from the cultured CD4+ T cells.

The cysteine opens and the phenylalanine closes a CDR3 of 18 amino acids. The only DNA kept is the CDR3, 54 bases in frame from the first base. For this chain, trimming is 4 bases at the V end and 1 base at the J end, and the number of junction bases without a gene match is 9. CDR1 and CDR2, per the germline V gene, are KGHSH and LQKENI. What the authors observed across the whole study: Limitations of the study were the small number of convalescent patients and the absence of early post-infection timepoints. Among healthy vaccine recipients, nearly all vaccine-induced clones were SARS-CoV-2 mono-reactive, and just 1 of 255 was cross-reactive with common cold coronaviruses. At late post-vaccination timepoints, both infection-induced and vaccine-induced clones showed marked clonal contraction, consistent with waning T cell responses.

Libraries were constructed by the immunoSEQ multiplex PCR assay. DNA from the cultured and isolated CD4+ T cells underwent TCR beta CDR3 sequencing. The authors processed their data as follows. Non-productive TCR sequences were removed, reads were trimmed to the CDR3 region, and CDR3s of at least 7 amino acids were retained. Antigen-specific clonotypes were identified with the MANAFEST web app by comparing expansion in peptide wells against reference cultures. Positive clones required FDR<0.05 expansion versus reference and all other wells, odds ratio above 5, and frequency above 0.1% in two replicate wells. Clonotypes significantly expanded in SARS-CoV-2 spike wells and in at least one common cold coronavirus spike condition were defined as cross-reactive. Using the stringdist R package, CDR3 similarity was measured by Levenshtein distance, and unrooted trees were constructed with ape in R 3.6.1. TCRdb took over this immuneACCESS table, retaining in-frame rearrangements with V and J assigned. Such tables are incomplete; in checked studies, under half of the missing clones stem from an unresolved V gene, and the remainder is unexplained. V and J calls and clone size follow that table, whereas D and trimming were derived from the DNA. The table for this sample lists about 29,000 clones; about 74% of them were counted only once. Together, the top ten hold around a sixth of the sample.

This receptor was obtained from a human donor who received a COVID-19 vaccine. The receptor chain draws on TRBV18 and TRBJ2-6, and TRBD1 aligns with 8 junction nucleotides. Specimen: CD4+ T cells from PBMCs cultured with HCoV-OC43 spike peptides, collected after COVID-19 vaccination. The cell subset or site label of this sample denotes: HCoV-OC43 spike overlapping peptide pool stimulation. Here the CDR3 is given as CASSLPGQVWSGANVLTF. In nucleotide form, the sequence is TGTGCCAGCTCACTTCCGGGACAGGTTTGGTCTGGGGCCAACGTCCTGACTTTC. The CDR3 plus the reference TRBV18 and TRBJ2-6 genes for the other parts give the full variable domain: NAGVMQNPRHLVRRRGQEARLRCSPMKGHSHVYWYRQLPEEGLKFMVYLQKENIIDESGMPKERFSAEFPKEGPSILRIQQVVRGDSAAYFCASSLPGQVWSGANVLTFGAGSRLTVL.